The next 18 T cell receptor beta chains were all read from a single sample in a study of PD-L1 blockade in urothelial cancer. Clones were sequenced by immunoSEQ multiplex PCR, and TCRdb holds only the in-frame ones, with some missing. The sample contains roughly 100,000 clones, approximately 87% of which appear only once. Regarding time point: peripheral blood 6 weeks after treatment start. Sequenced material: PBMCs, taken around atezolizumab (anti-PD-L1) treatment. These receptors came from a man between 65 and 85 years old with urothelial cancer.

This chain connects TRBV29-1 to TRBJ1-1, with a weak D call TRBD1 (5 bases). V lost 4 bases, J lost 2 bases, and 14 bases lay in between. The germline V gene has CDR1 SQVTM and CDR2 ANQGSEA. The CDR3 has 14 amino acids. The CDR3 spells CSVVGGTINTEAFF. CDR3 nucleotides: TGCAGCGTTGTAGGAGGGACGATTAACACTGAAGCTTTCTTT.

The CDR3 sequence: CAATPSGGTDTQYF. In DNA form, the CDR3 reads TGTGCCGCGACCCCGTCAGGGGGCACAGATACGCAGTATTTT. The chain carries TRBV10-3 and TRBJ2-3, with a weak D call TRBD1 (6 bases). Germline V gene lookup returns CDR1 ENHRY and CDR2 SYGVKD. This CDR3 contains 14 residues. Trimming shortened V by 11 bases and J by 1 base, and 16 bases separated the two germline ends.

This chain links TRBV27 with TRBJ2-7; TRBD1 matches 9 bases. V dropped 6 bases and J dropped 6; count of bases not matched to a gene: 9. The CDR3 has 14 amino acids. CDR1 and CDR2 (germline): MNHEY, SMNVEV (reference sequence). In DNA, the CDR3 is TGTGCCAGCAGAGGGACAGGGCGCTCCCCCGAGCAGTACTTC. As protein: CASRGTGRSPEQYF.

V usage is TRBV5-1 and J usage is TRBJ2-1, with 8 bases matching TRBD2. V dropped 0 bases and J dropped 5; count of bases not matched to a gene: 4. The CDR3 spans 15 residues. Germline CDR1 is SGHRS and CDR2 is YFSETQ. CDR3 amino acids: CASSLVIAGNNEQFF. Written as DNA, the CDR3 is TGCGCCAGCAGCTTGGTAATAGCGGGGAACAATGAGCAGTTCTTC.

The chain links TRBV27 to TRBJ1-2; perhaps TRBD1 as D (6 bases). There are 16 residues in the CDR3. The V gene lost 5 bases and the J gene lost 0 bases, with 16 bases spanning the gap. In germline, CDR1 is MNHEY, CDR2 SMNVEV (reference sequence). CDR3 coding DNA: TGTGCCAGCAGTCGCCAAGGGGGGGTTGCTAACTATGGCTACACCTTC. This codes for CASSRQGGVANYGYTF.

This clone was seen only a few times. The J gene is TRBJ1-1, the V gene TRBV7-2, with D possibly matching TRBD1 (5 bases). Trimming stripped 5 bases from V and 1 base from J, with 14 bases between. This CDR3 has 15 amino acids. Germline values: CDR1 SGHTA, CDR2 FQGNSA. The CDR3 DNA reads as TGTGCCAGCAGCCGAAGAACAGGTCCGAACACTGAAGCTTTCTTT. This encodes CASSRRTGPNTEAFF. Full variable domain (rest looked up from reference TRBV7-2 and TRBJ1-1): GAGVSQSPSNKVTEKGKDVELRCDPISGHTALYWYRQSLGQGLEFLIYFQGNSAPDKSGLPSDRFSAERTGGSVSTLTIQRTQQEDSAVYLCASSRRTGPNTEAFFGQGTRLTVV.

This chain's CDR3 is CASSSGFGYTF. The CDR3, as DNA: TGTGCCAGTAGCTCAGGGTTTGGCTACACCTTC. The genes are TRBV19 and TRBJ1-2; D is possibly TRBD1 (5 bases). The V and J ends lost 6 bases and 7 bases respectively, with 9 bases between them. The CDR3 contains 11 residues. Germline CDR1 is LNHDA and CDR2 is SQIVND (reference sequence).

This chain uses TRBV6-6 with TRBJ1-1, with a possible D match to TRBD1 (6 bases). V shed 2 bases and J shed 6 bases, with 13 bases lying between them. Per the germline V gene, CDR1 is MNHNY and CDR2 is SVGAGI (reference sequence). CDR3 length: 14 amino acids. As DNA, the CDR3 is TGTGCCAGCAGTTACGCAGGGGAGAGGCCTGAAGCTTTCTTT. This gives the protein CASSYAGERPEAFF.

The rearrangement joins TRBV6-5 to TRBJ2-7; TRBD1 might be the D (6 bases). The ends were cut back, 4 bases at V and 2 bases at J, with 12 bases in the middle. Germline CDR1 MNHEY, CDR2 SVGAGI. The CDR3 runs to 14 residues. The chain's CDR3 is CASSSPGHPYEQYF. CDR3 in DNA: TGTGCCAGCAGTTCGCCGGGACACCCCTACGAGCAGTACTTC.

This chain uses TRBV11-1 with TRBJ2-5, with a tentative D call TRBD2 (7 bases). Germline-derived CDR1 and CDR2 are SGHAT and FQDESV (reference sequence). The CDR3 is 16 residues long. V lost 1 base, J lost 4 bases, and 16 bases lay in between. The DNA of the CDR3 is TGTGCCAGCAGCTTAGGGGGGGGCGCTGAGTCAGAGACCCAGTACTTC. This gives the protein CASSLGGGAESETQYF.

V usage is TRBV5-6 and J usage is TRBJ2-3; D perhaps matches TRBD2 (6 bases). CDR1 is SGHDT and CDR2 is YYEEEE in the germline V gene. The CDR3 is 14 residues long. The germline V and J ends were trimmed by 5 bases and 0 bases, with 10 bases remaining between them. The CDR3 DNA follows: TGTGCCAGCAGTATGGGGGGTAGCACAGATACGCAGTATTTT. Its protein product is CASSMGGSTDTQYF.

The chain couples TRBV9 to TRBJ2-5, with 10 bases aligning to TRBD1. The J segment lost 4 bases and the V segment lost 4 bases, leaving 4 bases of the junction unmatched. Looked up from germline, CDR1 is SGDLS and CDR2 is YYNGEE. The CDR3 loop spans 14 amino acids. CDR3 nucleotides: TGTGCCAGCAGCCCCCGGACAGGGGGAGAGACCCAGTACTTC. The encoded protein is CASSPRTGGETQYF.

The genes are TRBV19 and TRBJ2-6; D perhaps matches TRBD2 (6 bases). Deletions cut 6 bases from V and 4 bases from J, with 16 bases between. The germline V gene encodes CDR1 LNHDA and CDR2 SQIVND (reference sequence). The CDR3 covers 16 residues. The CDR3 coding sequence is TGTGCCAGTAGCCTGGGGGGAAGGTCGGGGGCCAACGTCCTGACTTTC. Amino acids: CASSLGGRSGANVLTF.

V usage is TRBV5-1 and J usage is TRBJ2-3; 7 bases align to TRBD2. Germline CDR1 reads SGHRS; CDR2 reads YFSETQ. There are 13 residues in the CDR3. With V trimmed by 6 bases and J by 4 bases, 5 bases remained unmatched. In DNA, the CDR3 is TGCGCCAGCACGGGGGGAGGGGCAGATACGCAGTATTTT. This sequence encodes CASTGGGADTQYF.

The rearrangement links TRBV19 to TRBJ2-4; D unresolved. Germline V gene lookup returns CDR1 LNHDA and CDR2 SQIVND (reference sequence). The length of the CDR3 is 14 residues. V lost 1 base to trimming and J lost 7 bases, with 11 bases between them. The CDR3 region is CASSIGVGPNIQYF. The CDR3 nucleotides are TGTGCCAGTAGTATAGGAGTGGGCCCCAACATTCAGTACTTC.

The chain links TRBV5-1 to TRBJ2-7, with 14 bases aligning to TRBD2. Trimming removed 4 bases from V and 2 bases from J; junction bases left unmatched: 11. Germline loops: CDR1 SGHRS, CDR2 YFSETQ. This CDR3 comprises 18 residues. The CDR3 sequence is CASSPTPQGLAGAYEQYF. In DNA, the CDR3 is TGCGCCAGCAGCCCAACTCCACAGGGACTAGCGGGAGCCTACGAGCAGTACTTC. The full variable domain, in which reference TRBV5-1 and TRBJ2-7 provide the parts outside the CDR3, is KAGVTQTPRYLIKTRGQQVTLSCSPISGHRSVSWYQQTPGQGLQFLFEYFSETQRNKGNFPGRFSGRQFSNSRSEMNVSTLELGDSALYLCASSPTPQGLAGAYEQYFGPGTRLTVT.

This clone was recorded only once. The chain combines TRBV4-1 with TRBJ1-5, with TRBD1 matching over 7 bases. The germline CDR1 and CDR2 sequences are MGHRA and YSYEKL. The CDR3 runs to 14 residues. The V and J ends lost 3 bases and 4 bases, in that order; junction bases with no gene match: 3. CDR3 region: CASSQQGGNQPQHF. The CDR3, as DNA: TGCGCCAGCAGCCAGCAGGGGGGAAATCAGCCCCAGCATTTT.

This CDR3 reads CASLRSPGNTEAFF. In DNA form, the CDR3 reads TGTGCCAGTCTGAGGTCACCCGGGAACACTGAAGCTTTCTTT. This chain connects TRBV27 to TRBJ1-1; the D is unclear. Germline V gene lookup returns CDR1 MNHEY and CDR2 SMNVEV (reference sequence). This CDR3 spans 14 amino acids. V was pared by 9 bases and J by 1 base, with 15 bases between.